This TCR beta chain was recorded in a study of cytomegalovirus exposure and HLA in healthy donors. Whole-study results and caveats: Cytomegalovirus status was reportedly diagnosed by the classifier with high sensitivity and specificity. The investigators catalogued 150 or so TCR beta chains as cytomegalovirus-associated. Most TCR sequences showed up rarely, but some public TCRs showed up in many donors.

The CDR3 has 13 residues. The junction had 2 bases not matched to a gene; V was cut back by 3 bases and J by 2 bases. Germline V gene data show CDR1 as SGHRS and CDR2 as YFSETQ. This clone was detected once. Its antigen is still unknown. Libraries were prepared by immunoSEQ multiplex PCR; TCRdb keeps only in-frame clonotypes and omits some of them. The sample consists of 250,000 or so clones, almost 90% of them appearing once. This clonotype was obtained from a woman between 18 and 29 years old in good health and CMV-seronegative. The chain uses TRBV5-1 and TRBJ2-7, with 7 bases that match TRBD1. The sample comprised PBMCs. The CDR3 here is CASSSGTAYEQYF. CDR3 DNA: TGCGCCAGCAGCTCCGGGACAGCCTACGAGCAGTACTTC.